This record covers a single T cell receptor beta chain. The sample comes from a study of blood T cell repertoires in COVID-19. The wider study: T cells, B-cell-depleted T cells, or PBMCs supplied cDNA or gDNA.

Germline V gene lookup returns CDR1 LNHDA and CDR2 SQIVND (reference sequence). This CDR3 spans 14 amino acids. V gave up 6 bases and J gave up 6 bases; unmatched junction bases: 10. The table came from immunoSEQ multiplex PCR; TCRdb's copy has only in-frame clones and leaves some out. The data contain roughly 120,000 clones, 85% of them singletons. This receptor was taken from a man aged 40-55 years with acute or convalescent COVID-19. Sequenced material: peripheral blood. The chain combines TRBV19 with TRBJ2-7; 8 bases map to TRBD1. In nucleotides, the CDR3 is TGTGCCAGTAGCACACCCGGACAGGGACTCGAGCAGTACTTC. Protein: CASSTPGQGLEQYF. Using reference TRBV19 and TRBJ2-7 for the parts outside the CDR3, the full variable domain is DGGITQSPKYLFRKEGQNVTLSCEQNLNHDAMYWYRQDPGQGLRLIYYSQIVNDFQKGDIAEGYSVSREKKESFPLTVTSAQKNPTAFYLCASSTPGQGLEQYFGPGTRLTVT.